Sequencing of this T cell receptor beta chain was carried out in a study of T cell responses to AZD1222 COVID-19 vaccine. Germline loops: CDR1 MDHEN, CDR2 SYDVKM. CDR3 size: 13 residues. V lost 4 bases and J lost 7, with 13 bases in between. Study observations and caveats: Per reports, nearly half of all spike-specific TCRs target regions that are unmutated in variants.

Profiled with immunoSEQ multiplex PCR; TCRdb holds only in-frame clones, not every one. The sample has about 120,000 clones, over 75% seen once. With regard to this clone: The target antigen is unknown.

The gene calls are TRBV28 and TRBJ1-2; TRBD1 might be the D (5 bases). This TCR was sampled from an adult who received the MenACWY meningococcal vaccine as a control. The sample consisted of peripheral blood, taken 28 days after the second dose of the MenACWY control vaccine. The CDR3 loop is CASSYWGDLGYTF. In DNA, the CDR3 is TGTGCCAGCAGTTACTGGGGGGATCTTGGCTACACCTTC.